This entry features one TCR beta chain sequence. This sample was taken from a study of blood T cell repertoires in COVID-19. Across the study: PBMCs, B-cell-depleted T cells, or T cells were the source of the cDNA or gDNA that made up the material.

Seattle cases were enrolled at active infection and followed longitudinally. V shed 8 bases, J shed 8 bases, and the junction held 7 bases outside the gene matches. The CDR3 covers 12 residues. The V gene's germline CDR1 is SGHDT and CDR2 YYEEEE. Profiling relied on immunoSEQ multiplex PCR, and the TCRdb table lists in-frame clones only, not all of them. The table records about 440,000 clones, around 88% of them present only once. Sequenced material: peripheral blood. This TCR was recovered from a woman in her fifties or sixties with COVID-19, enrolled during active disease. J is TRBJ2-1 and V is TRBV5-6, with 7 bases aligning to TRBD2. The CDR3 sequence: CASARGVDEQFF. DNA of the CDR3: TGTGCCAGTGCACGGGGGGTAGATGAGCAGTTCTTC.